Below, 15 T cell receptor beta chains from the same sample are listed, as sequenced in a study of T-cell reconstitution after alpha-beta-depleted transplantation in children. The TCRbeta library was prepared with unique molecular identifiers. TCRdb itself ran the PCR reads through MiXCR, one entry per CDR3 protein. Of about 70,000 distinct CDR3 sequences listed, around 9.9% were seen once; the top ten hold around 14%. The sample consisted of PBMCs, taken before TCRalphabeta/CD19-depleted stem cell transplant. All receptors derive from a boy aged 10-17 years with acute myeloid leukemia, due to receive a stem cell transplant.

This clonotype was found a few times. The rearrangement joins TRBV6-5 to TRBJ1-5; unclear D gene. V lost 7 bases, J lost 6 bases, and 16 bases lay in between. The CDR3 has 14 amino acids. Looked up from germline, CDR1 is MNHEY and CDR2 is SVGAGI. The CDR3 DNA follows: TGTGCCAGCATGGGGATCGGGGAAGGTCAGCCCCAGCATTTT. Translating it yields CASMGIGEGQPQHF.

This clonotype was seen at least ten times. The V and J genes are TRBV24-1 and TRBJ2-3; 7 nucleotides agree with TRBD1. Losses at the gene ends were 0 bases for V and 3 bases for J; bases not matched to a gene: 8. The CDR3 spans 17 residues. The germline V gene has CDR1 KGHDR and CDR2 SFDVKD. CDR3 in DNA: TGTGCCACCAGTGATTTGAGTGAGAGGGGGCTAACAGATACGCAGTATTTT. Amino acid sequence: CATSDLSERGLTDTQYF.

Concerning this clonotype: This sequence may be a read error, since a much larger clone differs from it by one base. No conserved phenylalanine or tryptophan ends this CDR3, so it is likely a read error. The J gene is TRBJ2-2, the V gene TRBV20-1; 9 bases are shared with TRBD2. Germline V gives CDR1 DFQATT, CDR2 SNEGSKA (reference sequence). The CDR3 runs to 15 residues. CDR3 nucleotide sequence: TGCAGTGCTGCGACTAGCGGTTCGAAGACCGGGGAGCTGTTTTGT. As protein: CSAATSGSKTGELFC.

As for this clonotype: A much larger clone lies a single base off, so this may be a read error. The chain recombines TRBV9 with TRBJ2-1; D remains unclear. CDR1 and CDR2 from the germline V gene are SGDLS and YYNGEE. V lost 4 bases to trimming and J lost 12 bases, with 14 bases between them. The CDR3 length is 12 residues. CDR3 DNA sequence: TGTGCCAGCAGCTCTACTCCATCAAGGCAGTTCTTC. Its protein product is CASSSTPSRQFF.

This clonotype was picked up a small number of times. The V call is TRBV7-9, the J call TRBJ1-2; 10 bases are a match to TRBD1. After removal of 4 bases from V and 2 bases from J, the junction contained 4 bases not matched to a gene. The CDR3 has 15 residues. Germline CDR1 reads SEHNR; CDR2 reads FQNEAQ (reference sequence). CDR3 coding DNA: TGTGCCAGCAGCTGGGGACAGGGGATAAACTATGGCTACACCTTC. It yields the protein CASSWGQGINYGYTF.

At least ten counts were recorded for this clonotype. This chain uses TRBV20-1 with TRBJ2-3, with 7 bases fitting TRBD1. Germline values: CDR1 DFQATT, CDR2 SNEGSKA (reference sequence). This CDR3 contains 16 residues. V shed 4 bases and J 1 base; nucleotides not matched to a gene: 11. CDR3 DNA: TGCAGTGCTACCCTTAACAGGGGAAGGGGCACAGATACGCAGTATTTT. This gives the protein CSATLNRGRGTDTQYF.

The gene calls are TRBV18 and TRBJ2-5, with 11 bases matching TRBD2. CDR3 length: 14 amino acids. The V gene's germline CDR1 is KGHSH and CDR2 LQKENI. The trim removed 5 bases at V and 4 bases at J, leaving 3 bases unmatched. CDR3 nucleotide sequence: TGTGCCAGCTCAACTAGCGGGAGTTCAGAGACCCAGTACTTC. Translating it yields CASSTSGSSETQYF. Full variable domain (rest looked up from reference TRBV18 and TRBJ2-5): NAGVMQNPRHLVRRRGQEARLRCSPMKGHSHVYWYRQLPEEGLKFMVYLQKENIIDESGMPKERFSAEFPKEGPSILRIQQVVRGDSAAYFCASSTSGSSETQYFGPGTRLLVL.

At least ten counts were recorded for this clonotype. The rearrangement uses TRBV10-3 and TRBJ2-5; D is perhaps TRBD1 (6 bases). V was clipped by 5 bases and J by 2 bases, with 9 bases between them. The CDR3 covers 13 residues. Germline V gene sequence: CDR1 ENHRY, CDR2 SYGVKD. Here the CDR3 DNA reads TGTGCCATCAGTCCTGGACAGCAAGAGACCCAGTACTTC. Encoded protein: CAISPGQQETQYF.

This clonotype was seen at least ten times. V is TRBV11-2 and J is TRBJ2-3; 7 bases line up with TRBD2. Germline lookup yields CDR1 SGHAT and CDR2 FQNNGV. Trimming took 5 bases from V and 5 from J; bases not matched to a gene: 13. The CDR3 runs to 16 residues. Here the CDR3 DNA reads TGTGCCAGCAGCGGCAGACTAGCCCTCCGTAAAGATACGCAGTATTTT. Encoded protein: CASSGRLALRKDTQYF.

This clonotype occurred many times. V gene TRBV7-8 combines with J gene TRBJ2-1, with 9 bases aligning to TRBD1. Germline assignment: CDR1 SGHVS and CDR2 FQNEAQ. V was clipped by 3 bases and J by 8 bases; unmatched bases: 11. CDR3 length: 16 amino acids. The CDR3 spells CASSFGDRVIHDEQFF. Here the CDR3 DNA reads TGTGCCAGCAGCTTCGGGGACAGGGTAATCCACGATGAGCAGTTCTTC.

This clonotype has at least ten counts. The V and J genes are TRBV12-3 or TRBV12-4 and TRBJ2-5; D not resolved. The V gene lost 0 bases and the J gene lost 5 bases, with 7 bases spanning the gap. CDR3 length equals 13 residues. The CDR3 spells CASSLAGTETQYF. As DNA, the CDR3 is TGTGCCAGCAGTTTAGCGGGAACCGAGACCCAGTACTTC.

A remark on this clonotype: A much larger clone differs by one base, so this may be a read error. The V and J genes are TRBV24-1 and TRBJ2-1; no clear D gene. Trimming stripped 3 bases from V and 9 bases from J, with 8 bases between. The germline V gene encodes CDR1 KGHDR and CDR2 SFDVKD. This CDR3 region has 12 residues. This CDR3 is CATSDTGSEQFF. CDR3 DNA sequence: TGTGCCACCAGTGATACCGGCTCTGAGCAGTTCTTC.

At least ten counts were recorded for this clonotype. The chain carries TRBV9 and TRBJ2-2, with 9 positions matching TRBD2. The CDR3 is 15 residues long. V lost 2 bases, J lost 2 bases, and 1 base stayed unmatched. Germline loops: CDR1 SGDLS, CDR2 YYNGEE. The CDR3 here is CASSVSGGNTGELFF. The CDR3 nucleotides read TGTGCCAGCAGCGTTAGCGGGGGAAACACCGGGGAGCTGTTTTTT.

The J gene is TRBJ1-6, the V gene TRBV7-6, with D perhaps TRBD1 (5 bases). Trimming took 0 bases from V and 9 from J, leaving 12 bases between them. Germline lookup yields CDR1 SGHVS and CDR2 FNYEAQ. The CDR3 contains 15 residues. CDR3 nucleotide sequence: TGTGCCAGCAGCTTAGCTGGGGCCATGGGTTCACCCCTCCACTTT. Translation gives CASSLAGAMGSPLHF.

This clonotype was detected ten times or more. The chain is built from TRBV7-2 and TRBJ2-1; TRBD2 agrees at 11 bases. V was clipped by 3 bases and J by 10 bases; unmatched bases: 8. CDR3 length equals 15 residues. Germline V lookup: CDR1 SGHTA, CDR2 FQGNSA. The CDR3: CASSFSSGGRLEQFF. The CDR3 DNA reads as TGTGCCAGCAGCTTTTCTAGCGGGGGGCGTTTAGAGCAGTTCTTC.